Each of the 10 T cell receptor beta chains below was sequenced from the same sample in a study of cytomegalovirus exposure and HLA in healthy donors. Sequenced by immunoSEQ multiplex PCR; TCRdb stores in-frame clones only, minus some. In the table there are around 150,000 clones, roughly nine tenths of which are singletons. Sequencing input: PBMCs. These receptors all stem from a man between 18 and 29 years old in good health and CMV-seronegative.

The genes are TRBV6-5 and TRBJ2-5; D remains unclear. V shed 8 bases and J shed 5 bases, with 21 bases lying between them. CDR3 length: 15 amino acids. From germline, CDR1 is MNHEY and CDR2 SVGAGI. CDR3 region: CASSSLGGGVETQYF. Written as DNA, the CDR3 is TGTGCCAGCTCGTCCCTCGGTGGCGGAGTGGAGACCCAGTACTTC.

V usage is TRBV7-3 and J usage is TRBJ1-1; D unclear. V was shortened by 5 bases and J by 1 base, with 8 bases between the two germline ends. Looked up from germline, CDR1 is SGHTA and CDR2 is FQGTGA. CDR3 length: 13 residues. The CDR3 spells CASSPAGNTEAFF. The CDR3 nucleotides read TGTGCCAGCAGCCCAGCAGGGAACACTGAAGCTTTCTTT.

The chain combines TRBV15 with TRBJ1-3; D not resolved. The V and J ends lost 3 bases and 4 bases respectively, with 4 bases between them. The CDR3 loop spans 12 amino acids. The germline gives CDR1 LNHNV, CDR2 YYDKDF (reference sequence). CDR3 in amino acids: CATSRRGNTIYF. In DNA form, the CDR3 reads TGTGCCACCAGCAGGCGGGGAAACACCATATATTTT.

V usage is TRBV6-6 and J usage is TRBJ2-7; TRBD1 agrees at 10 bases. The germline gives CDR1 MNHNY, CDR2 SVGAGI (reference sequence). Trimming at V came to 6 bases and at J to 5 bases, leaving 10 bases not matched to a gene. CDR3 length: 15 amino acids. In DNA, the CDR3 is TGTGCCAGCAGACTTCCCGGGACAGGGGTCCACGAGCAGTACTTC. This encodes CASRLPGTGVHEQYF.

The chain links TRBV6-5 to TRBJ2-1; D possibly corresponds to TRBD1 (5 bases). The CDR3 totals 16 residues. Trimming left V 4 bases short and J 0 bases short, with 13 bases between. Germline loops: CDR1 MNHEY, CDR2 SVGAGI. CDR3 bases: TGTGCCAGCAGTTTCCACCAGGGAAGCTCCTACAATGAGCAGTTCTTC. Amino acid sequence: CASSFHQGSSYNEQFF.

The V call is TRBV11-3, the J call TRBJ1-1; 8 bases line up with TRBD1. V shed 2 bases and J 4 bases; nucleotides not matched to a gene: 3. CDR3 length: 14 amino acids. In germline, CDR1 is SGHNT, CDR2 YENEEA. In DNA, the CDR3 is TGTGCCAGCAGCTTAAGTACAGGGGGCACTGAAGCTTTCTTT. Its protein product is CASSLSTGGTEAFF.

J is TRBJ1-5 and V is TRBV7-8; D remains unclear. The ends were cut back, 4 bases at V and 4 bases at J, with 11 bases in the middle. Germline V CDR1 and CDR2: SGHVS, FQNEAQ. The CDR3 has 14 residues. The CDR3 DNA sequence: TGTGCCAGCAGCTCCAATACCGGGAATCAGCCCCAGCATTTT. It is translated as CASSSNTGNQPQHF.

The CDR3 here is CASSPDPGKYYEQYF. DNA of the CDR3: TGTGCCAGCAGCCCAGATCCGGGAAAATACTACGAGCAGTACTTC. The V call is TRBV7-6, the J call TRBJ2-7, with D tentatively TRBD2 (5 bases). The germline V and J ends were trimmed by 5 bases and 3 bases, with 17 bases remaining between them. The CDR3 is made up of 15 amino acids. CDR1 is SGHVS and CDR2 is FNYEAQ in the germline V gene.

This chain uses TRBV30 with TRBJ2-7, with 8 bases lining up with TRBD1. Germline CDR1 and CDR2: GTSNPN and SVGIG (reference sequence). After removal of 7 bases from V and 2 bases from J, the junction contained 4 bases not matched to a gene. This CDR3 spans 12 amino acids. The CDR3 bases are TGTGCCTCTGGGACAGGCCCCTACGAGCAGTACGTC. The encoded protein is CASGTGPYEQYV.

This chain links TRBV25-1 with TRBJ2-5; 10 bases line up with TRBD2. CDR1 and CDR2 (germline): MGHDK, SYGVNS. V lost 7 bases, J lost 4 bases, and 9 bases stayed unmatched. This CDR3 is 15 amino acids long. The CDR3 region has the DNA TGTGCCAGCACGACGCTAGCGGGGGCGGGAGAGACCCAGTACTTC. Amino acids: CASTTLAGAGETQYF.